Sequencing of this TCR beta chain was carried out in a study of blood T cell repertoires in COVID-19. About the study: Samples representing acute and convalescent COVID-19 were sourced from the United States, Italy and Spain. Sample material is recorded as cDNA or gDNA derived from T cells, B-cell-depleted T cells, or PBMCs.

The CDR3 length is 14 residues. Per germline, CDR1 SGHRS and CDR2 YFSETQ. Trimming took 4 bases from V and 6 from J; bases not matched to a gene: 7. As processed by the authors: Amplification of reference gene primers was used by the study to estimate nucleated cell counts. Some clones are missing from TCRdb's copy, which holds only in-frame ones; the method was immunoSEQ multiplex PCR. The D gene and trimming were derived from the DNA, and the V and J assignments and clone size from that table. This table holds over 150,000 clones, approximately 86% found once. The chain joins TRBV5-1 to TRBJ2-7; 10 nucleotides line up with TRBD2. Material: peripheral blood. The TCR was taken from an elderly woman with active or convalescent COVID-19. The CDR3 coding sequence is TGCGCCAGCAGCATAGGGACTAGCGCTACCGAGCAGTACTTC. It is translated as CASSIGTSATEQYF. Full variable domain (remainder filled in from reference TRBV5-1 and TRBJ2-7): KAGVTQTPRYLIKTRGQQVTLSCSPISGHRSVSWYQQTPGQGLQFLFEYFSETQRNKGNFPGRFSGRQFSNSRSEMNVSTLELGDSALYLCASSIGTSATEQYFGPGTRLTVT.